These 27 T cell receptor beta chains were all obtained from the same sample, sequenced in a study of response to subunit inactivated influenza vaccine. A single record per CDR3 protein comes from TCRdb applying MiXCR to the RT-PCR reads. The top ten clones hold approximately 12% of a sample with approximately 480,000 distinct CDR3 sequences, over 9.5% of them seen once. Sequenced material: PBMCs from blood, taken more than 35 days after vaccination. All receptors derive from a man aged 45-60 years who received an inactivated influenza vaccine.

This chain joins TRBV7-6 and TRBJ2-7, with 11 bases lining up with TRBD2. V was clipped by 5 bases and J by 3 bases; unmatched bases: 6. CDR1 SGHVS and CDR2 FNYEAQ come from the germline V gene. This CDR3 contains 15 residues. In DNA form, the CDR3 reads TGTGCCAGCAGCAAACTAGCGGGGGTAGGCTACGAGCAGTACTTC. Protein product: CASSKLAGVGYEQYF.

V is TRBV12-3 or TRBV12-4 and J is TRBJ2-7, with D unclear. Trimming stripped 1 base from V and 6 bases from J, with 10 bases between. The CDR3 consists of 13 residues. CDR3 sequence reads: CASSLVGSGEQYF. The CDR3 bases are TGTGCCAGCAGTTTAGTAGGGTCTGGCGAGCAGTACTTC.

This clonotype has just a few counts. The V call is TRBV7-2, the J call TRBJ1-1; a weak D match, TRBD1 (5 bases). The V end lost 3 bases, the J end lost 4 bases, and 12 bases lay between the germline ends. This CDR3 is built from 14 residues. Germline CDR1 SGHTA, CDR2 FQGNSA. The CDR3 protein is CASSLFPGGTEAFF. DNA of the CDR3: TGTGCCAGCAGCTTGTTTCCGGGGGGCACTGAAGCTTTCTTT.

This clonotype has more than one count but fewer than ten. The gene calls are TRBV12-3 or TRBV12-4 and TRBJ1-1, with unresolved D. The V and J ends lost 2 bases and 1 base respectively, with 8 bases between them. CDR3 size: 14 residues. The CDR3 region is CASSLTAENTEAFF. DNA of the CDR3: TGTGCCAGCAGTTTAACGGCGGAGAACACTGAAGCTTTCTTT.

This clonotype was seen at least ten times. J is TRBJ2-2 and V is TRBV29-1, with 7 bases identical to TRBD1. This CDR3 region has 13 residues. The V and J ends lost 7 bases and 7 bases, in that order; junction bases with no gene match: 9. Germline CDR1 SQVTM, CDR2 ANQGSEA. The CDR3 DNA follows: TGCAGCGCCCACAGGGGTTATGACGGGGAGCTGTTTTTT. Amino acids: CSAHRGYDGELFF.

The CDR3: CASRPDRGSYEQYF. CDR3 in DNA: TGTGCCAGCAGACCGGACAGGGGATCCTACGAGCAGTACTTC. The V gene is TRBV7-8, the J gene TRBJ2-7; TRBD1 aligns across 9 bases. Germline V CDR1 and CDR2: SGHVS, FQNEAQ. Unmatched junction bases numbered 4, after V lost 6 bases and J lost 1 base. The CDR3 is made up of 14 amino acids.

On this clonotype itself: One junction end does not reproduce the germline sequence, and a read error may be involved. The gene calls are TRBV2 and TRBJ2-1; 8 bases match TRBD2. Germline V gene sequence: CDR1 SNHLY, CDR2 FYNNEI. This CDR3 contains 19 residues. This CDR3 reads CAISCVPVGGRIPYNEQFF. DNA for the CDR3: TGTGCCATCAGTTGTGTGCCTGTCGGCGGGAGGATACCCTACAATGAGCAGTTCTTC. The full variable domain, completed using reference TRBV2 and TRBJ2-1, is EPEVTQTPSHQVTQMGQEVILRCVPISNHLYFYWYRQILGQKVEFLVSFYNNEISEKSEIFDDQFSVERPDGSNFTLKIRSTKLEDSAMYFCAISCVPVGGRIPYNEQFFGPGTRLTVL.

This clonotype was counted between two and nine times. The chain couples TRBV20-1 to TRBJ2-2; perhaps TRBD1 as D (5 bases). Germline CDR1 is DFQATT and CDR2 is SNEGSKA (reference sequence). The CDR3 length is 14 residues. V was trimmed by 4 bases and J by 0 bases, leaving 9 bases between them. CDR3 nucleotides: TGCAGTGCTACATCCAGGGCGAACACCGGGGAGCTGTTTTTT. Its protein is CSATSRANTGELFF.

This clonotype was seen ten or more times. The chain recombines TRBV7-2 with TRBJ1-3, with unresolved D. The CDR3 extends over 16 amino acids. Trimming pared 1 base from V and 0 bases from J, leaving 10 bases between. From germline, CDR1 is SGHTA and CDR2 FQGNSA. Here the CDR3 DNA reads TGTGCCAGCAGCTTAGGTAGCCGGTACTCTGGAAACACCATATATTTT. This codes for CASSLGSRYSGNTIYF.

This clonotype occurred a few times. The J gene is TRBJ1-5, the V gene TRBV28, with D perhaps matching TRBD1 (5 bases). The CDR3 length is 12 residues. The V gene's germline CDR1 is MDHEN and CDR2 SYDVKM. Trimming removed 3 bases from V and 6 bases from J, with 6 bases in between. The CDR3: CASSLDIQPQHF. CDR3 nucleotide sequence: TGTGCCAGCAGTTTGGACATTCAGCCCCAGCATTTT.

This clonotype has only a few counts. This chain connects TRBV12-3 or TRBV12-4 to TRBJ2-4; 8 bases line up with TRBD1. V was clipped by 4 bases and J by 0 bases; unmatched bases: 5. This CDR3 is built from 16 residues. As DNA, the CDR3 is TGTGCCAGCAGTTGGGGACAGGACCTAGCCAAAAACATTCAGTACTTC. This sequence encodes CASSWGQDLAKNIQYF.

This clonotype was seen a few times. The chain uses TRBV5-1 and TRBJ1-6, with 8 bases matching TRBD1. J lost 5 bases, V lost 4 bases, and 5 bases had no gene match. This CDR3 is built from 15 residues. Germline-derived CDR1 and CDR2 are SGHRS and YFSETQ. The CDR3 protein is CASSVAGGNNSPLHF. DNA of the CDR3: TGCGCCAGCAGCGTAGCAGGGGGCAATAATTCACCCCTCCACTTT.

The chain has TRBV3-1 and TRBJ1-2; D gene uncertain. The CDR3 has 15 amino acids. V lost 4 bases to trimming and J lost 1 base, with 13 bases between them. The V gene's germline CDR1 is LGHDT and CDR2 YNNKEL (reference sequence). The CDR3 loop is CASSRLSADNYGYTF. Written as DNA, the CDR3 is TGTGCCAGCAGCCGCTTATCGGCGGATAACTATGGCTACACCTTC. The full variable domain, rest sourced from reference TRBV3-1 and TRBJ1-2, is DTAVSQTPKYLVTQMGNDKSIKCEQNLGHDTMYWYKQDSKKFLKIMFSYNNKELIINETVPNRFSPKSPDKAHLNLHINSLELGDSAVYFCASSRLSADNYGYTFGSGTRLTVV.

This clonotype was picked up many times. The V and J genes are TRBV20-1 and TRBJ2-1; 7 nucleotides match TRBD1. The CDR3 contains 13 residues. Losses at the gene ends were 8 bases for V and 7 bases for J; bases not matched to a gene: 11. Per germline, CDR1 DFQATT and CDR2 SNEGSKA (reference sequence). The CDR3: CSSRGQGRNEQFF. In DNA form, the CDR3 reads TGCAGTTCGAGGGGGCAGGGAAGGAATGAGCAGTTCTTC.

This clonotype was detected a few times. The CDR3 sequence: CASSALQGSSYNEQFF. The CDR3 coding sequence is TGTGCCAGCAGCGCATTACAGGGGAGCTCCTACAATGAGCAGTTCTTC. This chain uses TRBV7-8 with TRBJ2-1; TRBD1 aligns across 7 bases. Trimming cost V 5 bases and J 0 bases; bases outside gene matches: 7. The CDR3 spans 16 residues. Germline V gene sequence: CDR1 SGHVS, CDR2 FQNEAQ.

This chain links TRBV7-2 with TRBJ2-2; TRBD1 agrees at 9 bases. The length of the CDR3 is 16 residues. CDR1 SGHTA and CDR2 FQGNSA come from the germline V gene. V lost 3 bases to trimming and J lost 5 bases; unmatched junction nucleotides: 7. The CDR3 coding sequence is TGTGCCAGCAGCTTCGCGGGACAGGGATCTACCGGGGAGCTGTTTTTT. Residues: CASSFAGQGSTGELFF.

The chain uses TRBV4-3 and TRBJ2-2; D is undetermined. The V gene's germline CDR1 is LGHNA and CDR2 YSLEER. V was shortened by 1 base and J by 11 bases, with 11 bases between the two germline ends. The CDR3 sequence is 13 residues long. The CDR3: CASSQAFRVELFF. In DNA, the CDR3 is TGCGCCAGCAGCCAAGCTTTTCGGGTAGAGCTGTTTTTT.

This clonotype has a handful of counts. The rearrangement uses TRBV15 and TRBJ2-7, with TRBD1 matching over 10 bases. Germline-derived CDR1 and CDR2 are LNHNV and YYDKDF (reference sequence). CDR3 length: 15 residues. J was trimmed by 5 bases and V by 1 base; bases with no gene match: 5. The CDR3 DNA follows: TGTGCCACCAGCAGAGCTCTGGACAGGGGGGACGAGCAGTACTTC. Amino acids: CATSRALDRGDEQYF.

This clonotype was picked up a small number of times. V and J are TRBV4-3 and TRBJ2-7; TRBD2 agrees at 9 bases. This CDR3 comprises 15 residues. Trimming cost V 0 bases and J 4 bases; bases outside gene matches: 4. CDR1 is LGHNA, CDR2 YSLEER, per germline. The CDR3 loop is CASSQDAGGAYEQYF. CDR3 nucleotide sequence: TGCGCCAGCAGCCAAGATGCGGGAGGGGCGTACGAGCAGTACTTC.

At least ten counts were recorded for this clonotype. The chain uses TRBV4-3 and TRBJ2-3; TRBD2 agrees at 9 bases. Germline V gene lookup returns CDR1 LGHNA and CDR2 YSLEER. The V and J ends lost 0 bases and 2 bases, in that order; junction bases with no gene match: 6. This CDR3 region has 17 residues. CDR3 nucleotides: TGCGCCAGCAGCCAAGATGTGCGGGGGGGCCCCACAGATACGCAGTATTTT. Amino acid sequence: CASSQDVRGGPTDTQYF.

This clonotype was seen a few times. This rearrangement joins TRBV4-2 to TRBJ1-4, with D possibly matching TRBD1 (6 bases). Germline CDR1 LGHNA, CDR2 YNFKEQ. There are 17 residues in the CDR3. V was cut by 0 bases and J by 0 bases, with 11 bases left in between. In nucleotides, the CDR3 is TGTGCCAGCAGCCAAGATGGGGAGGGGGCAACTAATGAAAAACTGTTTTTT. As protein: CASSQDGEGATNEKLFF.

DNA for the CDR3: TGTGCCACCAGCAGGTACCTGGGGCAGAACACCGGGGAGCTGTTTTTT. As protein: CATSRYLGQNTGELFF. The chain recombines TRBV15 with TRBJ2-2, with D possibly TRBD1 on 5 matching bases. The germline V and J ends were trimmed by 3 bases and 1 base, with 12 bases remaining between them. Germline V gene data show CDR1 as LNHNV and CDR2 as YYDKDF (reference sequence). The CDR3 covers 16 residues.

This clonotype appeared a few times. The chain is built from TRBV6-1 and TRBJ1-1, with D perhaps matching TRBD1 (6 bases). The V gene lost 6 bases and the J gene lost 5 bases, with 13 bases spanning the gap. The germline V gene has CDR1 MNHNS and CDR2 SASEGT. The CDR3 covers 13 residues. The CDR3 spells CASRDRSRTEAFF. The CDR3 bases are TGTGCCAGCAGAGACAGGAGCCGTACTGAAGCTTTCTTT.

This chain links TRBV12-3 or TRBV12-4 with TRBJ2-1; 9 bases match TRBD1. This CDR3 spans 14 amino acids. J was trimmed by 9 bases and V by 5 bases; bases with no gene match: 8. The CDR3 here is CASSLGTGRGEQFF. In nucleotides, the CDR3 is TGTGCCAGCAGTCTCGGGACAGGGAGAGGTGAGCAGTTCTTC.

The CDR3 here is CASSPIPGQGGTDTQYF. In DNA form, the CDR3 reads TGTGCCAGCAGCCCCATACCGGGACAGGGAGGCACAGATACGCAGTATTTT. The chain uses TRBV7-8 and TRBJ2-3; 9 bases are a match to TRBD1. The CDR3 has 17 amino acids. V lost 5 bases and J lost 1; bases outside the gene matches: 10. CDR1 SGHVS and CDR2 FQNEAQ come from the germline V gene.

This clonotype was seen a handful of times. The chain is built from TRBV21-1 and TRBJ2-1; the D call TRBD2 from the table was never checked on the DNA. TRBV21-1 is labeled a pseudogene. This CDR3 has 18 amino acids. CDR3 sequence (DNA): TGTGCCAGCAGCAAAGTGTGTGGCAGGCCCGACTCCTACAATGAGCAGTTCTTC. Protein: CASSKVCGRPDSYNEQFF.

V gene TRBV10-3 combines with J gene TRBJ2-7, with 9 bases that match TRBD2. The CDR3 has 16 residues. V was clipped by 2 bases and J by 2 bases; unmatched bases: 7. From germline, CDR1 is ENHRY and CDR2 SYGVKD. In nucleotides, the CDR3 is TGTGCCATCAGTGAGAGGAGCGGGGGGCTTGCCTACGAGCAGTACTTC. Protein sequence: CAISERSGGLAYEQYF.